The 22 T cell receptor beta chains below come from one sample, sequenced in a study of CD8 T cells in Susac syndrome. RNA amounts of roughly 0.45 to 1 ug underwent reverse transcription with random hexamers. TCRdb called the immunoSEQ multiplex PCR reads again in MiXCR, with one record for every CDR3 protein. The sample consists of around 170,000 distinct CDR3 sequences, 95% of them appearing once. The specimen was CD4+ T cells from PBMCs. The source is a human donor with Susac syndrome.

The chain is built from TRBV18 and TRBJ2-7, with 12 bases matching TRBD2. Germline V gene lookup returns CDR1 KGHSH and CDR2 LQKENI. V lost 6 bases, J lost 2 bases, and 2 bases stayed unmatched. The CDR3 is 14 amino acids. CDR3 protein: CASSPSGGAYEQYF. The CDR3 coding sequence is TGTGCCAGCTCTCCTAGCGGGGGGGCCTACGAGCAGTACTTC.

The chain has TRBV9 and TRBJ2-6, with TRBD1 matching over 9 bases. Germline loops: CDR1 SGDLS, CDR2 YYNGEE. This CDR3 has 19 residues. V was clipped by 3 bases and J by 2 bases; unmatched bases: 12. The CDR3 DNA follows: TGTGCCAGCAGCGCGGAATCGACAGGGGGAAGGACTGGGGCCAACGTCCTGACTTTC. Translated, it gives CASSAESTGGRTGANVLTF.

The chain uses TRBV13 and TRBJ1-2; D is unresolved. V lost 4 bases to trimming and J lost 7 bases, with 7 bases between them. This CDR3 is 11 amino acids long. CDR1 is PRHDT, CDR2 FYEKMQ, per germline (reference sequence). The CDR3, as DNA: TGTGCCAGCAGCTCTATAAGTGGCTACACCTTC. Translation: CASSSISGYTF.

The CDR3 bases are TGCAGCGTGGCGGGGACTAGCGGGGAAGAGACCCAGTACTTC. Translation gives CSVAGTSGEETQYF. V usage is TRBV29-1 and J usage is TRBJ2-5; 13 bases map to TRBD2. The J segment lost 3 bases and the V segment lost 6 bases, leaving 4 bases of the junction unmatched. The CDR3 is 14 residues long. Germline values: CDR1 SQVTM, CDR2 ANQGSEA.

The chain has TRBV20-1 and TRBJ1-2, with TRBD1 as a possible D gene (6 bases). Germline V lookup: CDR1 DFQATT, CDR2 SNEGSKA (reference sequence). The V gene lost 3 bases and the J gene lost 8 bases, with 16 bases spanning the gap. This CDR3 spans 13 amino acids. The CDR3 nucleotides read TGCAGTGCTAGTCATGGAGGGGGTGGAGGCTACACCTTC. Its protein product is CSASHGGGGGYTF.

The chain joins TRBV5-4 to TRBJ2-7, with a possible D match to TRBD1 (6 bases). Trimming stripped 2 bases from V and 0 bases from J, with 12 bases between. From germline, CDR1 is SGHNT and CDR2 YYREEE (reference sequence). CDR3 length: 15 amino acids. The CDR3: CASSLPGQNSYEQYF. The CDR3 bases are TGTGCCAGCAGCTTACCGGGACAAAACTCCTACGAGCAGTACTTC.

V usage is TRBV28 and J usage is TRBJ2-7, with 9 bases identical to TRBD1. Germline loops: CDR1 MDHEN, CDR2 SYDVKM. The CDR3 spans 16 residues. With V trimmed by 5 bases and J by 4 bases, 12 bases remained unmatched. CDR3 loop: CASSASTGGIVYEQYF. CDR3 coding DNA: TGTGCCAGCAGTGCCTCGACAGGGGGTATTGTTTACGAGCAGTACTTC.

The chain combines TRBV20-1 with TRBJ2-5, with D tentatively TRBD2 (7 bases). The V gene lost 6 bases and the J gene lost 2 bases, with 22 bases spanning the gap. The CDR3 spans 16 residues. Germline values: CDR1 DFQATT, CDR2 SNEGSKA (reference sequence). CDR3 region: CSANRDRRGGQETQYF. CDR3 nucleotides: TGCAGTGCGAACCGGGACCGAAGGGGGGGGCAAGAGACCCAGTACTTC.

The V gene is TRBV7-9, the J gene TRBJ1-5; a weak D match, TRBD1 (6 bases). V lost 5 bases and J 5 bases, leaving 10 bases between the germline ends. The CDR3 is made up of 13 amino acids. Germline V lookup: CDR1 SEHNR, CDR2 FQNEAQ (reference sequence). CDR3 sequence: CASSKAGDQPQHF. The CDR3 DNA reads TGTGCCAGCAGCAAGGCAGGGGATCAGCCCCAGCATTTT.

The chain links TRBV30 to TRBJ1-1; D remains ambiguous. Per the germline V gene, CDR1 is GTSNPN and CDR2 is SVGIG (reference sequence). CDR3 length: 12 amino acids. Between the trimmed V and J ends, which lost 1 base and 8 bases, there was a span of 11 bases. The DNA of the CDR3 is TGTGCCTGGAGTGGCCTCGGGGTAGAAGCTTTCTTT. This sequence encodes CAWSGLGVEAFF.

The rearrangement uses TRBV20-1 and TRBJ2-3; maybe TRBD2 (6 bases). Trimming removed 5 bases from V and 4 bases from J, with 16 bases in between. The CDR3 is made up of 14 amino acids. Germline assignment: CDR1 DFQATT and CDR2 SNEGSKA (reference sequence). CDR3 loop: CSAPRGGVSDTQYF. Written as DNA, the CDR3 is TGCAGTGCTCCCCGTGGCGGGGTTTCAGATACGCAGTATTTT.

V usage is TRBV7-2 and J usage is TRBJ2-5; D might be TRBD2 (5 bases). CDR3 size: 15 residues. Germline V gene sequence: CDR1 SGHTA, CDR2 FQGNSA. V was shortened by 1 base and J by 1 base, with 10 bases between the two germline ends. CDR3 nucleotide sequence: TGTGCCAGCAGCTTAGTGGCGGGCCTCCAAGAGACCCAGTACTTC. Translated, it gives CASSLVAGLQETQYF.

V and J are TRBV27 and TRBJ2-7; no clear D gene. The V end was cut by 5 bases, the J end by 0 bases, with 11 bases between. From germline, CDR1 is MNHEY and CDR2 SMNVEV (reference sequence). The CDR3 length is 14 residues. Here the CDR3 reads CASSPAVGSYEQYF. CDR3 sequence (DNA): TGTGCCAGCAGTCCCGCGGTTGGCTCCTACGAGCAGTACTTC.

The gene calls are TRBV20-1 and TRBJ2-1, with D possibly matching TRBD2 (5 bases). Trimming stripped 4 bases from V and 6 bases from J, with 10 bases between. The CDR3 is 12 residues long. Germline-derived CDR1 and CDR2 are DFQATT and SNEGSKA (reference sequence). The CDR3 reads CSATRTGNEQFF. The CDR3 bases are TGCAGTGCTACGAGGACTGGCAATGAGCAGTTCTTC.

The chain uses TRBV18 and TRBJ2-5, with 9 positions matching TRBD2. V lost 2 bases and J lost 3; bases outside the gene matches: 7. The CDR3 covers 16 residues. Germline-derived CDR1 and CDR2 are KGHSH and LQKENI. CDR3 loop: CASSPIPSGIKETQYF. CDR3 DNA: TGTGCCAGCTCACCAATACCTAGCGGGATTAAAGAGACCCAGTACTTC.

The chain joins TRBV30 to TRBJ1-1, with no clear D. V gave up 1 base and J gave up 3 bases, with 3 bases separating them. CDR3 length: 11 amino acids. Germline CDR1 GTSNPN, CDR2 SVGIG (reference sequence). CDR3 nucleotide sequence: TGTGCCTGGAGTGGTTACACTGAAGCTTTCTTT. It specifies CAWSGYTEAFF.

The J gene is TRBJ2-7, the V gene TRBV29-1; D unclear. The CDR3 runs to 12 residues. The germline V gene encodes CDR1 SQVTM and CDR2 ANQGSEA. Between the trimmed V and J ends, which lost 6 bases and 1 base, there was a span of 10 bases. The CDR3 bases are TGCAGCGTCGTCGAGAGATCCTACGAGCAGTACTTC. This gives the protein CSVVERSYEQYF.

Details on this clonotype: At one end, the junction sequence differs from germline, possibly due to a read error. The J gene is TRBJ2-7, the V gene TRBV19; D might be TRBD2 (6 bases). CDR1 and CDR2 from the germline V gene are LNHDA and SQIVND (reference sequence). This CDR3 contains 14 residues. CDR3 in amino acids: CASSIGGESYERYF. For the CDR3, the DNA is TGTGCCAGTAGTATAGGGGGGGAGTCCTACGAGCGGTACTTC.

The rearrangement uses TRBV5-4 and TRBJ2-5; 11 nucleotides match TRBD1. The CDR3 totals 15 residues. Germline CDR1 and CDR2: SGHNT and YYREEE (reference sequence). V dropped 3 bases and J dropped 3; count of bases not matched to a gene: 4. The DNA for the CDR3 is TGTGCCAGCAGCTATTGGACAGGGGGCGAAGAGACCCAGTACTTC. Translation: CASSYWTGGEETQYF. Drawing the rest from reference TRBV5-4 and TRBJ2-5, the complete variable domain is ETGVTQSPTHLIKTRGQQVTLRCSSQSGHNTVSWYQQALGQGPQFIFQYYREEENGRGNFPPRFSGLQFPNYSSELNVNALELDDSALYLCASSYWTGGEETQYFGPGTRLLVL.

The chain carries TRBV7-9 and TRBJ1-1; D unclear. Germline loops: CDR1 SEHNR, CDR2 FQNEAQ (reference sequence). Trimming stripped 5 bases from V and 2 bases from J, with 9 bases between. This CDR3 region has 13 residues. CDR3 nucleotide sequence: TGTGCCAGCAGCCCGGACCAAAACACTGAAGCTTTCTTT. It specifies CASSPDQNTEAFF.

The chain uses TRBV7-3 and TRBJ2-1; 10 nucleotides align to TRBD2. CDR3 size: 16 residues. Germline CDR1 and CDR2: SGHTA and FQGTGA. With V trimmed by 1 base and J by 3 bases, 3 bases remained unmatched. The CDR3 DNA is TGTGCCAGCAGCTTAAAAGCGGGGGGGCTCTACAATGAGCAGTTCTTC. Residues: CASSLKAGGLYNEQFF.

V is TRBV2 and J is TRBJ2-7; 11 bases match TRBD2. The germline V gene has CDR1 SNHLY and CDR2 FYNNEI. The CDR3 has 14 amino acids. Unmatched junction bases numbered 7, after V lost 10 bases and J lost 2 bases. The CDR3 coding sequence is TGTGCCACCAGCGAGGGACTAGCGGCCTACGAGCAGTACTTC. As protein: CATSEGLAAYEQYF.